These 18 T cell receptor beta chains were sequenced from one sample in a study of blood T cell repertoires in COVID-19. The data were produced by immunoSEQ multiplex PCR, yet TCRdb's version contains in-frame clones alone and is incomplete. The sample consists of approximately 64,000 clones, about 88% of them appearing once. The specimen was peripheral blood. These receptor sequences come from a woman aged 60-70 years with COVID-19, enrolled during active disease.

The chain joins TRBV12-3 or TRBV12-4 to TRBJ2-3, with a weak D call TRBD2 (6 bases). This CDR3 is 13 amino acids long. Trimming stripped 5 bases from V and 4 bases from J, with 10 bases between. Here the CDR3 DNA reads TGTGCCAGCAGTCCCGCGGGACCAGATACGCAGTATTTT. Translating it yields CASSPAGPDTQYF.

The chain joins TRBV30 to TRBJ2-6, with TRBD1 matching 8 bases. CDR3 length: 17 amino acids. After removal of 0 bases from V and 0 bases from J, the junction contained 4 bases not matched to a gene. Germline CDR1 and CDR2: GTSNPN and SVGIG (reference sequence). In DNA form, the CDR3 reads TGTGCCTGGAGTGTTACAGGGGGTGGCTCTGGGGCCAACGTCCTGACTTTC. This codes for CAWSVTGGGSGANVLTF.

The chain uses TRBV3-1 (or the pseudogene TRBV3-2) and TRBJ1-2; TRBD1 might be the D (5 bases). The CDR3 contains 14 residues. Germline CDR1 is LGHDT and CDR2 is YNNKEL (reference sequence). Trimming cost V 1 base and J 7 bases, with 13 bases left between them. Here the CDR3 reads CASSQGPRVPGYTF. CDR3 bases: TGTGCCAGCAGCCAAGGGCCCAGGGTGCCTGGCTACACCTTC.

V usage is TRBV30 and J usage is TRBJ1-1, with 8 positions matching TRBD1. The junction had 5 bases not matched to a gene; V was cut back by 2 bases and J by 3 bases. The CDR3 length is 14 residues. CDR1 is GTSNPN and CDR2 is SVGIG in the germline V gene (reference sequence). For the CDR3, the DNA is TGTGCCTGGAGTCCGGGGACAGGCGACACTGAAGCTTTCTTT. Translation: CAWSPGTGDTEAFF.

V gene TRBV4-1 combines with J gene TRBJ2-5; 11 bases agree with TRBD2. The V and J ends lost 0 bases and 1 base, in that order; junction bases with no gene match: 7. The CDR3 extends over 18 amino acids. The germline V gene encodes CDR1 MGHRA and CDR2 YSYEKL. The CDR3 is CASSQDTGLAGGQETQYF. Written as DNA, the CDR3 is TGCGCCAGCAGCCAAGATACGGGCCTAGCGGGAGGCCAAGAGACCCAGTACTTC.

The J gene is TRBJ2-5, the V gene TRBV4-3; 10 nucleotides agree with TRBD2. This CDR3 region has 15 residues. J was trimmed by 7 bases and V by 0 bases; bases with no gene match: 5. The germline V gene encodes CDR1 LGHNA and CDR2 YSLEER. The CDR3 loop is CASSQDLGTSVTQYF. The CDR3 DNA reads as TGCGCCAGCAGCCAAGATCTTGGGACTAGCGTGACCCAGTACTTC.

The J gene is TRBJ2-7, the V gene TRBV5-5; TRBD2 matches at 12 bases. The germline V gene has CDR1 SGHKS and CDR2 YYEKEE (reference sequence). The V and J ends lost 4 bases and 1 base, in that order; junction bases with no gene match: 9. The CDR3 extends over 17 amino acids. The chain's CDR3 is CASSLHSGTSGSYEQYF. Written as DNA, the CDR3 is TGTGCCAGCAGCCTACACTCCGGGACTAGCGGGTCCTACGAGCAGTACTTC.

The rearrangement uses TRBV5-1 and TRBJ2-2; no reliable D call. The V gene lost 2 bases and the J gene lost 1 base, with 9 bases spanning the gap. The CDR3 has 15 residues. CDR1 is SGHRS, CDR2 YFSETQ, per germline. Written as DNA, the CDR3 is TGCGCCAGCAGCTTCGGAACGGGGAACACCGGGGAGCTGTTTTTT. Translation: CASSFGTGNTGELFF. Full variable domain (remainder filled in from reference TRBV5-1 and TRBJ2-2): KAGVTQTPRYLIKTRGQQVTLSCSPISGHRSVSWYQQTPGQGLQFLFEYFSETQRNKGNFPGRFSGRQFSNSRSEMNVSTLELGDSALYLCASSFGTGNTGELFFGEGSRLTVL.

The rearrangement uses TRBV9 and TRBJ2-3; weak D call: TRBD1 (6 bases). Trimming took off 3 bases at V and 1 base at J, with 6 bases between the two ends. The CDR3 length is 13 residues. Per germline, CDR1 SGDLS and CDR2 YYNGEE. The DNA of the CDR3 is TGTGCCAGCAGCGACAGGGGCACAGATACGCAGTATTTT. It is translated as CASSDRGTDTQYF. Variable domain in full (rest from reference TRBV9 and TRBJ2-3): DSGVTQTPKHLITATGQRVTLRCSPRSGDLSVYWYQQSLDQGLQFLIQYYNGEERAKGNILERFSAQQFPDLHSELNLSSLELGDSALYFCASSDRGTDTQYFGPGTRLTVL.

This sequence joins TRBV19 and TRBJ1-2, with 12 bases identical to TRBD1. From germline, CDR1 is LNHDA and CDR2 SQIVND (reference sequence). The CDR3 loop spans 14 amino acids. V trimming: 7 bases; J trimming: 8 bases; junction bases outside the gene matches: 8. Here the CDR3 reads CASTTPGTGGGYTF. In nucleotides, the CDR3 is TGTGCCAGTACCACACCCGGGACAGGGGGCGGCTACACCTTC.

The chain uses TRBV27 and TRBJ2-1; D unresolved. V was shortened by 0 bases and J by 7 bases, with 4 bases between the two germline ends. This CDR3 is 12 amino acids long. From germline, CDR1 is MNHEY and CDR2 SMNVEV (reference sequence). CDR3: CASSLSANEQFF. The CDR3 DNA follows: TGTGCCAGCAGTTTATCGGCAAATGAGCAGTTCTTC.

The chain has TRBV7-8 and TRBJ1-5, with TRBD1 matching over 7 bases. Unmatched junction bases numbered 13, after V lost 5 bases and J lost 0 bases. This CDR3 is built from 18 residues. Germline V lookup: CDR1 SGHVS, CDR2 FQNEAQ. The CDR3 region has the DNA TGTGCCAGCAGCCGGAGTAGGGGGACAGCTTATAGCAATCAGCCCCAGCATTTT. Its protein is CASSRSRGTAYSNQPQHF.

V usage is TRBV29-1 and J usage is TRBJ1-1; D is possibly TRBD1 (6 bases). Germline V gene sequence: CDR1 SQVTM, CDR2 ANQGSEA. V dropped 7 bases and J dropped 4 bases, with 19 bases sitting between them. This CDR3 has 14 residues. Here the CDR3 DNA reads TGCAGCGCCGCGGGGGGGGGCGGTCGCACTGAAGCTTTCTTT. This translates into CSAAGGGGRTEAFF.

The chain carries TRBV9 and TRBJ2-5; perhaps TRBD1 as D (5 bases). The germline gives CDR1 SGDLS, CDR2 YYNGEE. Trimming shortened V by 4 bases and J by 5 bases, and 18 bases separated the two germline ends. The CDR3 totals 15 residues. In nucleotides, the CDR3 is TGTGCCAGCAGCCCCCCCCAGGGTGGGTTTGAGACCCAGTACTTC. Its protein product is CASSPPQGGFETQYF.

This chain uses TRBV5-8 with TRBJ2-3, with no clear D. Trimming took 0 bases from V and 2 from J, leaving 7 bases between them. Germline CDR1 SGHTS, CDR2 YDEGEE. This CDR3 has 14 residues. The CDR3 bases are TGTGCCAGCAGCTTGGACTTTCACACAGATACGCAGTATTTT. Encoded protein: CASSLDFHTDTQYF.

The rearrangement links TRBV6-5 to TRBJ2-1, with 8 bases aligning to TRBD1. The germline CDR1 and CDR2 sequences are MNHEY and SVGAGI. V gave up 6 bases and J gave up 4 bases; unmatched junction bases: 8. This CDR3 region has 15 residues. Here the CDR3 reads CASSHDRGVYNEQFF. The CDR3 region has the DNA TGTGCCAGCAGCCACGACAGGGGTGTATACAATGAGCAGTTCTTC.

There are a few counts of this clone. The genes are TRBV4-1 and TRBJ2-5, with D unclear. The CDR3 spans 14 residues. Germline V gives CDR1 MGHRA, CDR2 YSYEKL. V lost 4 bases and J lost 5, with 14 bases in between. The CDR3 sequence is CASSPQVDGETQYF. The CDR3 DNA reads as TGCGCCAGCAGCCCCCAGGTGGATGGGGAGACCCAGTACTTC.

The V and J genes are TRBV4-1 and TRBJ2-2; 7 positions match TRBD2. The CDR3 has 14 residues. Germline V lookup: CDR1 MGHRA, CDR2 YSYEKL. Trimming took 3 bases from V and 4 from J; bases not matched to a gene: 2. CDR3 sequence: CASSHGLVTGELFF. The CDR3 coding sequence is TGCGCCAGCAGCCACGGACTAGTCACCGGGGAGCTGTTTTTT.